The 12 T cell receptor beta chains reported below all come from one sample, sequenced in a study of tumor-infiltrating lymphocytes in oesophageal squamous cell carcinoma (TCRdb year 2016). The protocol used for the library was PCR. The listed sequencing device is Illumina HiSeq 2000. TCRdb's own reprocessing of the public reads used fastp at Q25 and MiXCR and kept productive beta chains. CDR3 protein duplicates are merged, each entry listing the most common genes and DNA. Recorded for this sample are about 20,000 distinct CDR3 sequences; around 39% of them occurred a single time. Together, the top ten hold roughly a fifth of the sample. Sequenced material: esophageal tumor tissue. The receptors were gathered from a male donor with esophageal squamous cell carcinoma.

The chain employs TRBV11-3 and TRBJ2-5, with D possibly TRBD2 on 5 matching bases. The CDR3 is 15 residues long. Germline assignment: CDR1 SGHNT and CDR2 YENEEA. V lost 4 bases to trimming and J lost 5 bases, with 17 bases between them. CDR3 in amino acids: CASSSRSGDSETQYF. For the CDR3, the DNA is TGTGCCAGCAGCTCCCGTTCCGGGGATAGCGAGACCCAGTACTTC.

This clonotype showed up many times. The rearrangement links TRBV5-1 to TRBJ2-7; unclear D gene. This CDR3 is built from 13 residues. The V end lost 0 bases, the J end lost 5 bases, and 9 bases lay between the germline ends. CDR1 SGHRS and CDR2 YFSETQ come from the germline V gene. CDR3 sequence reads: CASSLALVDEQYF. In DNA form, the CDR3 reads TGCGCCAGCAGCTTGGCGCTAGTGGACGAGCAGTACTTC.

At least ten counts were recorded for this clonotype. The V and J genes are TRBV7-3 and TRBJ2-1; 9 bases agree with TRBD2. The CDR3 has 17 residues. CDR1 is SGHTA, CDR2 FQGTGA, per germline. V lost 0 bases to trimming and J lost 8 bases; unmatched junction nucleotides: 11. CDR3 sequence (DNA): TGTGCCAGCAGCTTAACCGCCCTAGGGCGGGAGGGGTATGAGCAGTTCTTC. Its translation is CASSLTALGREGYEQFF.

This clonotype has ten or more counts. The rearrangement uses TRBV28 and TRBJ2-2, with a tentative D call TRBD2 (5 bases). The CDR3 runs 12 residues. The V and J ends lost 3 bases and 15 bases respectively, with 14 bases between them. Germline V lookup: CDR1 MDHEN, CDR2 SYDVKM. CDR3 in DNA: TGTGCCAGCAGTTTCGGGCTCCTCGGGGTGTTTTTT. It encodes CASSFGLLGVFF.

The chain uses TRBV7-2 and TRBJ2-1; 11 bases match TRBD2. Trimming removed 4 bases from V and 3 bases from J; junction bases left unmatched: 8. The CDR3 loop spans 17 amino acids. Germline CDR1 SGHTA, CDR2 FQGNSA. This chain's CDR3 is CASSSLEGLAVYNEQFF. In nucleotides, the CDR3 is TGTGCCAGCAGCTCCTTGGAGGGACTAGCGGTCTACAATGAGCAGTTCTTC. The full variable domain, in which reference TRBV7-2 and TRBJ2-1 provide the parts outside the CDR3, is GAGVSQSPSNKVTEKGKDVELRCDPISGHTALYWYRQSLGQGLEFLIYFQGNSAPDKSGLPSDRFSAERTGGSVSTLTIQRTQQEDSAVYLCASSSLEGLAVYNEQFFGPGTRLTVL.

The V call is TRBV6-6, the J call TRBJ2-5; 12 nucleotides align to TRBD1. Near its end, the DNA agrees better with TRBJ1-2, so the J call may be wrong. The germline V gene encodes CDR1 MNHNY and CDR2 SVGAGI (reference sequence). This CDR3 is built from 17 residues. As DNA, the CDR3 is TGTGCCAGCAGGCGAGGGACAGGGGGCGGTCTAGGCTATGGCTACACCTTC. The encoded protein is CASRRGTGGGLGYGYTF.

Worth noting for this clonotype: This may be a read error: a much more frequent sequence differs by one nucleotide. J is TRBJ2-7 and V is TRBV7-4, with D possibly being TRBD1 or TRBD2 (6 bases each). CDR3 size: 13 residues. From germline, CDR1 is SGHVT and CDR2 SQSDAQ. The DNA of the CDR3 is TGTGCCAGCAGTGGGGGGCTTCCCTACGAGCAGGACTTC. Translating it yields CASSGGLPYEQDF.

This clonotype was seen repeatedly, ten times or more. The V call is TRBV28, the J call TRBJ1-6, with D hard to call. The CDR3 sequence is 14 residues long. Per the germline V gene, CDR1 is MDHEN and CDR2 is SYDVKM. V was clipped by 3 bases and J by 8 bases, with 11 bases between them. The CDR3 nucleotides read TGTGCCAGCAGTTTTGTAGGGTCTGATTCACCCCTCCACTTT. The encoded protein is CASSFVGSDSPLHF.

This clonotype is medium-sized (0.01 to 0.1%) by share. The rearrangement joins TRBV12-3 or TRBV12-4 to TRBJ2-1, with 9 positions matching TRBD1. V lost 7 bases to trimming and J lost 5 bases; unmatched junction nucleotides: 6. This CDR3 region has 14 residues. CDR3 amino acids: CASTWTGADNEQFF. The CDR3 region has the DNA TGTGCCAGCACCTGGACAGGGGCGGACAATGAGCAGTTCTTC.

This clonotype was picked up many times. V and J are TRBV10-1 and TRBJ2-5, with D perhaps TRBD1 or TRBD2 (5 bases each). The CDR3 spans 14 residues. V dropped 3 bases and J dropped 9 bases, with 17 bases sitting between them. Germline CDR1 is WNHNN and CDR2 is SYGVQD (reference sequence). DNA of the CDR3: TGCGCCAGCAGTGAATCGGGACGGCCCACGTCCCAGTACTTC. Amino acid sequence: CASSESGRPTSQYF.

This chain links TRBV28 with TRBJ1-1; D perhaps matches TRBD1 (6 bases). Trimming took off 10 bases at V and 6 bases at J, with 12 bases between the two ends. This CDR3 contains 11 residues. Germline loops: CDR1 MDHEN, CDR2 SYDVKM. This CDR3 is CATRGRPEAFF. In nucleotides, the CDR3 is TGTGCCACCAGGGGACGCCCTGAAGCTTTCTTT.

CDR3 in amino acids: CAAAGGNQETQYF. The DNA of the CDR3 is TGTGCCGCGGCAGGGGGCAACCAAGAGACCCAGTACTTC. The chain couples TRBV6-2 or TRBV6-3 to TRBJ2-1; 8 bases match TRBD1. The J call may be in error: the DNA end matches TRBJ2-5 better. Germline V gene data show CDR1 as MNHEY and CDR2 as SVGEGT. CDR3 length equals 13 residues.